The 14 T cell receptor delta chains listed next were all sequenced from one sample in a study of gamma-delta T cells after stem cell transplantation. TCRdb re-called clones from the RT-PCR reads via CATT. The repertoire holds about 5,400 delta-chain clones, with 9.8% as singletons. The source material was gamma-delta T cells. Receptors originate from a human donor. It is not recorded whose cells these are; they may come from a transplant donor.

This clone is labeled as medium-sized. The gene calls are TRDV2 and TRDJ1, with a tentative D call TRDD3 (6 bases). The germline gives CDR1 GEAIGNYY, CDR2 EKD. V was shortened by 0 bases and J by 0 bases, with 16 bases between the two germline ends. This CDR3 comprises 17 residues. CDR3 loop: CACDTAGRILDTDKLIF. CDR3 bases: TGTGCCTGTGACACCGCGGGTCGGATACTTGACACCGATAAACTCATCTTT.

This clone is deemed medium-sized. CDR3 nucleotides: TGTGCCTGTGACACCGTCGTTGGGGGATACGCCTTTTCCGATAAACTCATCTTT. Protein sequence: CACDTVVGGYAFSDKLIF. V usage is TRDV2 and J usage is TRDJ1; TRDD3 aligns across 11 bases. Trimming cost V 0 bases and J 3 bases; bases outside gene matches: 11. Germline CDR1 GEAIGNYY, CDR2 EKD. The CDR3 runs to 18 residues.

In the case of this clone: The mismatch at residue 4 between this DNA's translation and the TCRdb protein of a much larger clone likely reflects a read error; the protein shown is translated from the DNA. This chain connects TRDV2 to TRDJ3, with D perhaps assigned TRDD2 or TRDD3 (5 bases each). The germline gives CDR1 GEAIGNYY, CDR2 EKD. The CDR3 has 18 amino acids. The CDR3 bases are TGTGCCTGTGGCACCGGGGGTCCTAGCTCCTGGGACACCCGACAGATGTTTTTC. It is translated as CACGTGGPSSWDTRQMFF.

This clone showed up just a few times. V is TRDV2 and J is TRDJ1, with TRDD3 identical over 7 bases. The J segment lost 1 base and the V segment lost 1 base, leaving 8 bases of the junction unmatched. CDR1 is GEAIGNYY, CDR2 EKD, per germline. This CDR3 has 16 residues. CDR3 sequence reads: CACDTMVGESTDKLIF. DNA of the CDR3: TGTGCCTGTGACACGATGGTGGGGGAATCCACCGATAAACTCATCTTT.

This clone has just a few counts. This chain joins TRDV2 and TRDJ1, with 8 positions matching TRDD3. CDR1 and CDR2 (germline): GEAIGNYY, EKD. The CDR3 is 21 amino acids. V lost 2 bases and J lost 0; bases outside the gene matches: 22. Here the CDR3 DNA reads TGTGCCTGTGACAGAGTCGTTGGGGTTGCAGATCTGGGGGAGAACACCGATAAACTCATCTTT. Protein: CACDRVVGVADLGENTDKLIF.

Of note for this clone: Since a far larger clone is one base different, this is likely a read error. Other DNA sequences in the same sample also yield this CDR3. V and J are TRDV2 and TRDJ1, with TRDD3 matching 13 bases. The CDR3 length is 15 residues. Looked up from germline, CDR1 is GEAIGNYY and CDR2 is EKD. V was clipped by 4 bases and J by 9 bases; unmatched bases: 10. In DNA form, the CDR3 reads TGTGCCTGTGATGTCCTTACTGGGGGATACGCGGAACTCATCTTT. Its translation: CACDVLTGGYAELIF.

In its sample, this clone ranks as medium-sized. The same CDR3 can be traced to other DNA sequences in this sample. The CDR3 protein is CACDTLLGGQRDPYTDKLIF. Here the CDR3 DNA reads TGTGCCTGTGACACTTTACTGGGGGGTCAGAGGGATCCTTACACCGATAAACTCATCTTT. The chain uses TRDV2 and TRDJ1; 8 bases map to TRDD3. This CDR3 contains 20 residues. The V segment lost 1 base and the J segment 0 bases; nucleotides outside the gene matches: 18. Per the germline V gene, CDR1 is GEAIGNYY and CDR2 is EKD.

This clone was seen a handful of times. The chain carries TRDV2 and TRDJ1, with TRDD3 identical over 13 bases. Per germline, CDR1 GEAIGNYY and CDR2 EKD. The V and J ends lost 4 bases and 2 bases, in that order; junction bases with no gene match: 15. This CDR3 is built from 19 residues. The CDR3: CACDVLLGDTLGPTDKLIF. DNA of the CDR3: TGTGCCTGTGATGTCTTACTGGGGGATACGCTCGGGCCAACCGATAAACTCATCTTT.

This clone was detected only a few times. The DNA translation disagrees with the TCRdb protein at residue 17, so the protein in this description comes from the DNA. V gene TRDV2 combines with J gene TRDJ1; tentative D call: TRDD2 (5 bases). Germline CDR1 is GEAIGNYY and CDR2 is EKD. The CDR3 is made up of 18 amino acids. In DNA, the CDR3 is TGTGCCTGTGACCCTCTTCCCTCTCGAGCTACTCAAACCGATAAACTCACCTTT. This sequence encodes CACDPLPSRATQTDKLTF.

This clone was observed a few times. A clone one base away is much larger, so this may be a read error. This chain connects TRDV2 to TRDJ3, with 11 bases lining up with TRDD3. The CDR3 consists of 20 residues. CDR1 and CDR2 from the germline V gene are GEAIGNYY and EKD. The DNA for the CDR3 is TGTGCCTGTGAAAGGCTGGGGGATACCCGAAGCTCCTGTGACACCCGACAGATGTTTTTC. The encoded protein is CACERLGDTRSSCDTRQMFF.

Notes on this clone: Given a much more abundant clone one base away, this may be a read error. The sample carries other DNA sequences with the same CDR3. The chain couples TRDV2 to TRDJ1; TRDD3 is a possible D gene (5 bases). The CDR3 runs to 15 residues. Germline V CDR1 and CDR2: GEAIGNYY, EKD. CDR3 protein: CACDTVVGNTDKLIF. The CDR3 DNA reads as TGTGCCTGTGACACCGTTGTGGGGAACACTGATAAACTCATCTTT.

The V gene is TRDV2, the J gene TRDJ1, with 11 bases that match TRDD3. This CDR3 has 15 amino acids. Germline lookup yields CDR1 GEAIGNYY and CDR2 EKD. Trimming cost V 0 bases and J 4 bases; bases outside gene matches: 3. CDR3 nucleotide sequence: TGTGCCTGTGACACCGGTACTGGGGGATACGATAAACTCATCTTT. Translating gives CACDTGTGGYDKLIF.

The sample holds a few counts of this clone. This same CDR3 is encoded by further DNA sequences in the sample. The chain employs TRDV2 and TRDJ1, with D tentatively TRDD3 (6 bases). The V end was cut by 2 bases, the J end by 4 bases, with 37 bases between. The CDR3 totals 22 residues. The V gene's germline CDR1 is GEAIGNYY and CDR2 EKD. The CDR3 sequence: CACDRLTPSSLLGDTSIDKLIF. The CDR3 region has the DNA TGTGCCTGTGACAGACTGACCCCCTCTTCATTACTGGGTGATACTTCCATCGATAAACTCATCTTT.

The rearrangement uses TRDV1 and TRDJ1, with 10 positions matching TRDD3. V trimming: 2 bases; J trimming: 0 bases; junction bases outside the gene matches: 12. This CDR3 is 19 amino acids long. The germline V gene encodes CDR1 TSWWSYY and CDR2 QGS. The CDR3 DNA reads as TGTGCTCTTGGGGAAGTCCCCTGGGGGATATCTCAGGACACCGATAAACTCATCTTT. Amino acid sequence: CALGEVPWGISQDTDKLIF.